A selection of T cell receptor beta chains follows, all from one sample in a study of shared clonotypes between healthy human individuals. The table came from immunoSEQ multiplex PCR; TCRdb's copy has only in-frame clones and leaves some out. The table records about 820,000 clones, 92% of them present only once. The sample comprised naive CD8+ T cells sorted from blood. The receptors derive from a man under 40 in good health. Both conserved end residues are part of each CDR3. Fields, in order: clone size, J gene, CDR3 length, V gene, CDR3 protein. Where a row states a size, it is once, few, many or the class of an expanded clone; other rows omit it.

clone_size: .
j_call: TRBJ2-7
cdr3_length: 17
v_call: TRBV7-9
cdr3_aa: CASSLDSRAASSYEQYF

clone_size: .
j_call: TRBJ2-7
cdr3_length: 11
v_call: TRBV5-4
cdr3_aa: CAVTDYTEQYF

clone_size: .
j_call: TRBJ1-2
cdr3_length: 14
v_call: TRBV4-1
cdr3_aa: CASSQVRTGDGYTF

clone_size: .
j_call: TRBJ2-7
cdr3_length: 17
v_call: TRBV15
cdr3_aa: CATSREAPGQGEYEQYF

clone_size: .
j_call: TRBJ2-7
cdr3_length: 15
v_call: TRBV7-9
cdr3_aa: CASSQTSGNPYEQYF

clone_size: .
j_call: TRBJ2-3
cdr3_length: 17
v_call: TRBV18
cdr3_aa: CASSPPSSGFNTDTQYF

clone_size: .
j_call: TRBJ2-7
cdr3_length: 13
v_call: TRBV6-6
cdr3_aa: CASSYSRTYEQYF

clone_size: once
j_call: TRBJ2-7
cdr3_length: 14
v_call: TRBV27
cdr3_aa: CASRQEPGTHEQYF

clone_size: .
j_call: TRBJ2-1
cdr3_length: 16
v_call: TRBV7-6
cdr3_aa: CASSLEAAAGLHEQFF

clone_size: .
j_call: TRBJ2-7
cdr3_length: 16
v_call: TRBV15
cdr3_aa: CATSPDPAVTSYEQYF

clone_size: once
j_call: TRBJ2-3
cdr3_length: 16
v_call: TRBV4-3
cdr3_aa: CASSQVIAGGTDTQYF

clone_size: once
j_call: TRBJ1-1
cdr3_length: 11
v_call: TRBV2
cdr3_aa: CASSLNTEAFF

clone_size: .
j_call: TRBJ1-1
cdr3_length: 14
v_call: TRBV11-2
cdr3_aa: CASSPVGMNTEAFF

clone_size: .
j_call: TRBJ2-1
cdr3_length: 14
v_call: TRBV9
cdr3_aa: CASSGTSGRVEQFF

clone_size: .
j_call: TRBJ2-7
cdr3_length: 11
v_call: TRBV6-6
cdr3_aa: CASSYSNEQYF

clone_size: once
j_call: TRBJ2-1
cdr3_length: 15
v_call: TRBV19
cdr3_aa: CASSESVLLYNEQFF

clone_size: .
j_call: TRBJ2-7
cdr3_length: 13
v_call: TRBV10-2
cdr3_aa: CASSADGSYEQYF

clone_size: .
j_call: TRBJ2-1
cdr3_length: 16
v_call: TRBV7-2
cdr3_aa: CASSSPGGGPYNEQFF

clone_size: .
j_call: TRBJ2-2
cdr3_length: 14
v_call: TRBV6-5
cdr3_aa: CASLPQGNTGELFF

clone_size: .
j_call: TRBJ1-1
cdr3_length: 11
v_call: TRBV11-2
cdr3_aa: CASSPGIEAFF

clone_size: .
j_call: TRBJ2-1
cdr3_length: 16
v_call: TRBV9
cdr3_aa: CASSVMVGSSYNEQFF

clone_size: .
j_call: TRBJ2-5
cdr3_length: 10
v_call: TRBV20-1
cdr3_aa: CSADQETQYF

clone_size: .
j_call: TRBJ2-1
cdr3_length: 16
v_call: TRBV27
cdr3_aa: CASSLLAGSSYNEQFF

clone_size: .
j_call: TRBJ2-1
cdr3_length: 16
v_call: TRBV5-4
cdr3_aa: CASSLIGSSGNYEQFF

clone_size: .
j_call: TRBJ2-1
cdr3_length: 15
v_call: TRBV7-4
cdr3_aa: CASSSRDRVANEQFF

clone_size: .
j_call: TRBJ2-7
cdr3_length: 12
v_call: TRBV7-9
cdr3_aa: CASKQWVGEQYF

clone_size: .
j_call: TRBJ1-1
cdr3_length: 11
v_call: TRBV7-9
cdr3_aa: CASSLATEAFF

clone_size: .
j_call: TRBJ2-3
cdr3_length: 16
v_call: TRBV7-9
cdr3_aa: CASSPPRGGDTDTQYF

clone_size: .
j_call: TRBJ2-5
cdr3_length: 15
v_call: TRBV10-2
cdr3_aa: CASSHAPDGTETQYF

clone_size: .
j_call: TRBJ2-3
cdr3_length: 14
v_call: TRBV7-9
cdr3_aa: CASSMDEDGDTQYF